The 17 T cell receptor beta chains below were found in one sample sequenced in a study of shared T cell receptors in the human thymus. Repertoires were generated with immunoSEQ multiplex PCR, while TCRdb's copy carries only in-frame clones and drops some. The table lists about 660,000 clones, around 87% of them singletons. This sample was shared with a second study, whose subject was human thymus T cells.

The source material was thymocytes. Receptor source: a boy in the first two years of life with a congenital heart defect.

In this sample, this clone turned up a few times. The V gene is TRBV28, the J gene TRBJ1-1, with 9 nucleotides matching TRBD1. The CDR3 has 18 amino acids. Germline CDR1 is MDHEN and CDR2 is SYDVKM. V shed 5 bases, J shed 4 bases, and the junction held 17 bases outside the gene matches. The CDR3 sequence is CASSPETLQGADGTEAFF. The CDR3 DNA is TGTGCCAGCAGTCCCGAGACCCTACAGGGGGCGGACGGCACTGAAGCTTTCTTT.

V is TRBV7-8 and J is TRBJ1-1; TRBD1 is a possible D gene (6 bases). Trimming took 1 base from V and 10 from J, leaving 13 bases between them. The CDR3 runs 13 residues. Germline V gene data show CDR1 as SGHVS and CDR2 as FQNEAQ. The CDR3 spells CASSLDRDGGAFF. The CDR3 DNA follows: TGTGCCAGCAGCTTAGACAGGGATGGCGGAGCTTTCTTT.

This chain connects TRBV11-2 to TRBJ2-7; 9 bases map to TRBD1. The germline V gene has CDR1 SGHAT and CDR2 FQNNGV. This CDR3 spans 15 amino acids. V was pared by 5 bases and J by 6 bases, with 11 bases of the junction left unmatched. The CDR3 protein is CASSPSPGQGSEQYF. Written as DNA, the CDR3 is TGTGCCAGCAGCCCCTCTCCGGGACAGGGAAGCGAGCAGTACTTC.

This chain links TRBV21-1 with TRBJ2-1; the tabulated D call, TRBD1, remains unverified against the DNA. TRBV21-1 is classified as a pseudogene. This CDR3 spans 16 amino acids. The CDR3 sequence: CASSKGGRGPHNEQFF. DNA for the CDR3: TGTGCCAGCAGCAAAGGAGGCAGGGGGCCGCACAATGAGCAGTTCTTC.

The CDR3 loop is CASSQEIAENTGELFF. The CDR3 nucleotides read TGCGCCAGCAGCCAAGAAATAGCGGAGAACACCGGGGAGCTGTTTTTT. The rearrangement links TRBV4-1 to TRBJ2-2, with a tentative D call TRBD2 (6 bases). Germline loops: CDR1 MGHRA, CDR2 YSYEKL. The CDR3 runs 16 residues. The ends were cut back, 0 bases at V and 1 base at J, with 9 bases in the middle.

This CDR3 reads CASSSGQWGVYTDTQYF. The CDR3 coding sequence is TGTGCCAGCAGCTCAGGGCAGTGGGGGGTTTACACAGATACGCAGTATTTT. This chain connects TRBV7-2 to TRBJ2-3; D is possibly TRBD2 (6 bases). Deletions cut 4 bases from V and 2 bases from J, with 19 bases between. The CDR3 consists of 17 residues. Germline V CDR1 and CDR2: SGHTA, FQGNSA.

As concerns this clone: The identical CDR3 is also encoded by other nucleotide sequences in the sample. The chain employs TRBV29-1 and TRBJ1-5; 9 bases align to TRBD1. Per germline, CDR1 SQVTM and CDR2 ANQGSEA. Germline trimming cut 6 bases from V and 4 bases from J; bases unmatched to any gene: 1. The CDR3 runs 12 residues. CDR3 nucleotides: TGCAGCGTAGGACAGGGGAATCAGCCCCAGCATTTT. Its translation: CSVGQGNQPQHF.

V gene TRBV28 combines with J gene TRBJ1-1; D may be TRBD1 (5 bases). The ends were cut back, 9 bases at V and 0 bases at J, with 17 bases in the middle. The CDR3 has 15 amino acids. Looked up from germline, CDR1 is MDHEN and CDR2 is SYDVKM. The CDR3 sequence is CARPFRGGMNTEAFF. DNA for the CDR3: TGTGCCAGACCCTTCCGCGGGGGGATGAACACTGAAGCTTTCTTT.

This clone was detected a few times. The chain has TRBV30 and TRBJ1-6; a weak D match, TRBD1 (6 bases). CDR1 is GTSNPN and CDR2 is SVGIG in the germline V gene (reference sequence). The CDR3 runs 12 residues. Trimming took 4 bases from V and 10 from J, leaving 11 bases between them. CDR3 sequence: CAWNREGSPLHF. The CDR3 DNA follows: TGTGCCTGGAACAGGGAGGGCTCACCCCTCCACTTT.

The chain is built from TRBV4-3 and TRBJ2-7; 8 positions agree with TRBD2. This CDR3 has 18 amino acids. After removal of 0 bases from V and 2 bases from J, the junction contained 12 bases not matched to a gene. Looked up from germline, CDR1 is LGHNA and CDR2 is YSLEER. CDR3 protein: CASSQDRSGRRLPYEQYF. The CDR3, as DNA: TGCGCCAGCAGCCAAGATCGCAGCGGGAGAAGGTTACCCTACGAGCAGTACTTC.

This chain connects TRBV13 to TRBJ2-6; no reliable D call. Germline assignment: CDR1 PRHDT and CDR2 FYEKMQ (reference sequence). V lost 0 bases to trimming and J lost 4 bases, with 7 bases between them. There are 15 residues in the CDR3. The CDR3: CASSLGLPGANVLTF. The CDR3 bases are TGTGCCAGCAGCTTAGGCCTCCCGGGGGCCAACGTCCTGACTTTC.

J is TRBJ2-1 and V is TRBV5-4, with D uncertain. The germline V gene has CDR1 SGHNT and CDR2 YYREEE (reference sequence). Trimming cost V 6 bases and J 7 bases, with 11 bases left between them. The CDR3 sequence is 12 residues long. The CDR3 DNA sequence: TGTGCCAGCAACTCCCCCGGGAATGAGCAGTTCTTC. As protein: CASNSPGNEQFF.

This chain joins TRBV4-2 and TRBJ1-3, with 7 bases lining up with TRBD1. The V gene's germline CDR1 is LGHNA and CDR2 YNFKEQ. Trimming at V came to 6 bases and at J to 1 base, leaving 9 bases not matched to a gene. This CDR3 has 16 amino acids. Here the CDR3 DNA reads TGTGCCAGCAGGCCCACAGGGGCGTTTTCTGGAAACACCATATATTTT. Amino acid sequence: CASRPTGAFSGNTIYF.

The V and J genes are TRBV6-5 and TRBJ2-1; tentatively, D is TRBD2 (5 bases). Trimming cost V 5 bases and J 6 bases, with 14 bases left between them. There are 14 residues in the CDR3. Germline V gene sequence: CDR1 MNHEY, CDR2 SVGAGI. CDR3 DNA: TGTGCCAGCAGTAAATCGGGGTACTTCAATGAGCAGTTCTTC. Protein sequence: CASSKSGYFNEQFF.

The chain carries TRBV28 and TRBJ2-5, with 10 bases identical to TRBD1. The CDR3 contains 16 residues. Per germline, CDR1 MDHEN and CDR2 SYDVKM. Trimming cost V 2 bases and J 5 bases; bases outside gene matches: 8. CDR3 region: CASSLLGQGGIETQYF. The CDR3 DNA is TGTGCCAGCAGTTTACTAGGACAGGGGGGTATCGAGACCCAGTACTTC. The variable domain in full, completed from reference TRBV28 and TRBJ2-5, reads DVKVTQSSRYLVKRTGEKVFLECVQDMDHENMFWYRQDPGLGLRLIYFSYDVKMKEKGDIPEGYSVSREKKERFSLILESASTNQTSMYLCASSLLGQGGIETQYFGPGTRLLVL.

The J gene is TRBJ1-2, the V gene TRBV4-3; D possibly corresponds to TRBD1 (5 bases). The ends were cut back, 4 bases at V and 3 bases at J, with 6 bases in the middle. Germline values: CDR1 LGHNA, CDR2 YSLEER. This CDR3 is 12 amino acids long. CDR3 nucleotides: TGCGCCAGCAGCCGGGGGGACTATGGCTACACCTTC. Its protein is CASSRGDYGYTF.

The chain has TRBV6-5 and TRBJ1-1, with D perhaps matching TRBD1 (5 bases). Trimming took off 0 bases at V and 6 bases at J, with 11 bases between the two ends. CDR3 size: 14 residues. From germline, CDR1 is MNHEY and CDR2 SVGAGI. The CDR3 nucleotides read TGTGCCAGCAGTTACTCTAGGGACTCCCCTGAAGCTTTCTTT. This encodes CASSYSRDSPEAFF.